This entry is about one TCR beta chain. Antigen unknown. This record comes from a study of T-cell memory formation after mild COVID-19. Overall study results and limits: CD4+ contracting clones were mainly CM and EM; CD8+ ones, EMRA. The pre-infection memory compartment contained some responding clones, suggesting cross-reactive memory joined.

TCRdb re-derived calls from the 5' RACE reads in MiXCR, one entry per CDR3 protein. The sample includes 50,000 or so distinct CDR3 sequences, 9.3% seen only once; the top ten take about 11%. Trimming removed 7 bases at V and 3 bases at J, with 14 bases between. Germline CDR1 and CDR2: MNHEY and SVGAGI. CDR3 length: 14 residues. Specimen: PBMCs or a T cell subset sorted from them (not recorded which). V usage is TRBV6-5 and J usage is TRBJ2-3, with unresolved D. The source of this sequence is an adult woman who had mild COVID-19 (a few samples of this study predate the infection). Cell type and time point are not known. The CDR3 protein is CASKEPLGTDTQYF. CDR3 nucleotides: TGTGCCAGCAAGGAGCCCCTAGGGACAGATACGCAGTATTTT.